This record looks at one T cell receptor (beta chain) sequence and its context. Its antigen is currently unknown. The V gene's germline CDR1 is ENHRY and CDR2 SYGVKD. J lost 5 bases, V lost 4 bases, and 2 bases had no gene match. CDR3 size: 13 residues. With a J-beta primer mix and a sample-barcoded 5' primer, a second PCR ran roughly 6 to 11 cycles. In TCRdb, the 5' RACE reads were re-called with MiXCR into one record per CDR3 protein. The sample includes roughly 830,000 distinct CDR3 sequences, about 59% of them seen just once. The data originate from a study of blood T cells in healthy people across ages. Whole-study findings and limits: There were more naive CD4+ cells and higher diversity in long-lived donors than in aged donors.

Sample donors were healthy Caucasian individuals that came from Russia, aged about 6 to 95. This sequence originates from a young man in good health. The sequencing input was blood. The chain links TRBV10-3 to TRBJ2-5; TRBD1 matches 9 bases. This CDR3 is CAISAGQGETQYF. CDR3 DNA: TGTGCCATCAGTGCAGGACAGGGGGAGACCCAGTACTTC.